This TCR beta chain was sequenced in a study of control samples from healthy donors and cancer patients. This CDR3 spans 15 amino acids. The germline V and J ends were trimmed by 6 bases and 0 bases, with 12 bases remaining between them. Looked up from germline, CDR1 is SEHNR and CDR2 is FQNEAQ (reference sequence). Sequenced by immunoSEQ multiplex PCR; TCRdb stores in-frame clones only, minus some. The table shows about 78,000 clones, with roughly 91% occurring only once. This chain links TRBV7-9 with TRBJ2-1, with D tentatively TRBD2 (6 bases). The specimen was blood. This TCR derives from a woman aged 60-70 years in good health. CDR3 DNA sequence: TGTGCCAGCAGGCCCCGGGGGAGCTCCTACAATGAGCAGTTCTTC. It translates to CASRPRGSSYNEQFF.